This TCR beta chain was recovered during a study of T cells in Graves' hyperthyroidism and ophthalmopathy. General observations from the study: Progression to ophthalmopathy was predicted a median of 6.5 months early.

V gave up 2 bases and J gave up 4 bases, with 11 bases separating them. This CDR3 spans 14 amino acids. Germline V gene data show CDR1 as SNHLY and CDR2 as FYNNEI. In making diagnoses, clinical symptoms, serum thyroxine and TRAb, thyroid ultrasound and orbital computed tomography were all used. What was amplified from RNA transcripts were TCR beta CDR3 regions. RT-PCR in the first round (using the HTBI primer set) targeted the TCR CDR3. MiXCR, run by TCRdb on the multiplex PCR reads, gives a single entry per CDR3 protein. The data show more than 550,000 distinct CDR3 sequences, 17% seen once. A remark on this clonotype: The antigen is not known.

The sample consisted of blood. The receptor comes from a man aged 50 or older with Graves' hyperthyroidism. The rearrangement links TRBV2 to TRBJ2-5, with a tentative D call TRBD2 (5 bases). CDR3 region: CASSESSAAETQYF. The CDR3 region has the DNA TGTGCCAGCAGTGAATCCTCAGCGGCAGAGACCCAGTACTTC.